The rows below give T cell receptor beta chains drawn from one sample of a study of T cells in Graves' hyperthyroidism and ophthalmopathy. TCRdb itself ran the multiplex PCR reads through MiXCR, one entry per CDR3 protein. Of a few hundred thousand distinct CDR3 sequences listed, roughly 50% were seen once; the top ten hold around 7.7%. The sequenced sample was peripheral blood or thyroid tissue (not recorded which). The origin of the receptors is a woman under 30 with Graves' hyperthyroidism. The CDR3 runs from the conserved cysteine through the conserved F or W. The D gene is left open where the match is weak. Clone size, where shown, is once, few, many, or a class for clones that have expanded.

few . 13 TRBJ2-1 TRBV24-1 CATSDFDTFEQFF TGTGCCACCAGTGATTTTGACACTTTTGAGCAGTTCTTC
many . 15 TRBJ2-2 TRBV20-1 CSALAGATNTGELFF TGCAGTGCCCTAGCTGGGGCTACGAACACCGGGGAGCTGTTTTTT
few . 13 TRBJ2-2 TRBV5-6 CASNQGGAGELFF TGTGCCAGCAACCAGGGGGGCGCCGGGGAGCTGTTTTTT
few TRBD1 13 TRBJ1-2 TRBV15 CATSRPTGVGYTF TGTGCCACCAGCAGACCAACAGGGGTTGGCTACACCTTC
. . 14 TRBJ1-5 TRBV10-3 CAIGGANVNQPQHF TGTGCCATCGGAGGGGCTAACGTTAATCAGCCCCAGCATTTT
many . 14 TRBJ2-2 TRBV2 CASSVERNTGELFF TGTGCCAGCAGTGTTGAAAGGAACACCGGGGAGCTGTTTTTT
few TRBD1 14 TRBJ1-2 TRBV27 CANSLQGTGFGYTF TGTGCCAACAGTTTACAGGGGACAGGGTTTGGCTACACCTTC
many . 13 TRBJ2-7 TRBV19 CASSAGMTYEQYF TGTGCCAGTAGTGCGGGGATGACCTACGAGCAGTACTTC
. . 14 TRBJ1-6 TRBV7-8 CASAFGRTNSPLHF TGTGCCAGCGCCTTCGGGAGAACGAATTCACCCCTCCACTTT
. TRBD2 16 TRBJ2-2 TRBV20-1 CSAKGSGSANTGELFF TGCAGTGCCAAGGGGAGCGGGAGCGCGAACACCGGGGAGCTGTTTTTT
many . 15 TRBJ2-2 TRBV7-3 CASSPGRRAVGELFF TGTGCCAGCAGCCCAGGGAGGAGGGCGGTCGGGGAGCTGTTTTTT
many . 14 TRBJ1-2 TRBV10-3 CAISDLSINYGYTF TGTGCCATCAGTGATTTAAGCATCAACTATGGCTACACCTTC
. . 12 TRBJ2-7 TRBV7-3 CASSQNYNEQYF TGTGCCAGCAGCCAGAACTACAATGAGCAGTACTTC
. TRBD2 14 TRBJ2-3 TRBV7-2 CASSAQTSGEKQYF TGTGCCAGCAGCGCCCAGACTAGCGGGGAGAAGCAGTATTTT
many . 14 TRBJ1-2 TRBV19 CASSRDNPYYGYTF TGTGCCAGTAGTCGGGACAACCCTTACTATGGCTACACCTTC
. . 12 TRBJ2-5 TRBV5-1 CASSLGWGSQYF TGCGCCAGCAGCTTGGGGTGGGGGAGCCAGTACTTC
few TRBD2 14 TRBJ2-7 TRBV7-8 CASSISGGRNEQYF TGTGCCAGCAGCATTAGCGGGGGGCGAAACGAGCAGTACTTC
. . 16 TRBJ2-6 TRBV9 CASSVKGAAGANVLTF TGTGCCAGCAGCGTAAAAGGGGCCGCTGGGGCCAACGTCCTGACTTTC
many TRBD1 12 TRBJ2-7 TRBV29-1 CSVGDREYEQYF TGCAGCGTTGGGGACAGGGAGTACGAGCAGTACTTC
. . 14 TRBJ1-1 TRBV29-1 CSVESWGVDTEAFF TGCAGCGTTGAATCGTGGGGGGTCGACACTGAAGCTTTCTTT
many . 14 TRBJ2-7 TRBV19 CASRPGGTSYEQYF TGTGCCTCTCGTCCCGGGGGCACGTCCTACGAGCAGTACTTC
. . 13 TRBJ1-3 TRBV29-1 CSVDREGGNTIYF TGCAGCGTTGATCGTGAAGGAGGAAACACCATATATTTT
many . 11 TRBJ1-4 TRBV29-1 CSVDVGATLFF TGCAGCGTTGATGTGGGGGCGACTTTGTTTTTT
many . 14 TRBJ1-2 TRBV2 CASSEGTYNYGYTF TGTGCCAGCAGTGAAGGGACATATAACTATGGCTACACCTTC
few TRBD1 16 TRBJ2-2 TRBV7-2 CASSHRDRDLTGELFF TGTGCCAGCAGCCACCGGGACAGGGACTTAACCGGGGAGCTGTTTTTT
many TRBD1 15 TRBJ2-2 TRBV19 CAIKPGTANTGELFF TGTGCCATCAAGCCCGGGACAGCGAACACCGGGGAGCTGTTTTTT
many . 12 TRBJ1-5 TRBV2 CASSDGGRPQHF TGTGCCAGCAGTGACGGAGGGAGGCCCCAGCATTTT
few TRBD1 13 TRBJ1-2 TRBV24-1 CATSDWTGLGYTF TGTGCCACCAGTGACTGGACAGGTCTTGGCTACACCTTC
many . 14 TRBJ1-5 TRBV10-2 CASSEAERVGPQHF TGCGCCAGCAGTGAGGCAGAAAGGGTGGGACCCCAGCATTTT
. TRBD2 16 TRBJ2-7 TRBV7-9 CASSLGGSSGRSEQYF TGTGCCAGCAGCTTAGGAGGGTCTAGCGGGAGAAGCGAGCAGTACTTC
many . 16 TRBJ1-3 TRBV19 CASKKRDLLSGNTIYF TGTGCCAGCAAGAAAAGGGACTTACTCTCTGGAAACACCATATATTTT
many . 13 TRBJ2-7 TRBV20-1 CSARDGGNYEQYF TGCAGTGCTAGAGATGGGGGTAACTACGAGCAGTACTTC
many . 15 TRBJ1-2 TRBV2 CAVTTPAAGNYGYTF TGTGCCGTCACCACCCCCGCGGCAGGGAACTATGGCTACACCTTC
many TRBD1 13 TRBJ1-1 TRBV29-1 CSARQGENTEAFF TGCAGCGCCCGACAGGGGGAGAACACTGAAGCTTTCTTT
once . 15 TRBJ2-3 TRBV10-1 CASSRRDPGTDTQYF TGCGCCAGCAGTAGGAGAGATCCCGGCACAGATACGCAGTATTTT
many TRBD1 15 TRBJ1-6 TRBV7-6 CASGQETSYNSPLHF TGTGCCAGCGGACAGGAAACCTCCTATAATTCACCCCTCCACTTT
. . 13 TRBJ2-7 TRBV3-1 CASSGRGAYEQYF TGTGCCAGCAGCGGACGGGGGGCTTACGAGCAGTACTTC
many TRBD1 18 TRBJ2-2 TRBV7-8 CASSLALFGQGAIGELFF TGTGCCAGCAGCTTAGCTCTTTTCGGCCAGGGGGCGATCGGGGAGCTGTTTTTT
once . 13 TRBJ1-3 TRBV5-6 CASSLRRWDTIYF TGTGCCAGCAGCTTGAGGAGGTGGGACACCATATATTTT
many . 15 TRBJ2-7 TRBV9 CASSVEGAASYEQYF TGTGCCAGCAGCGTAGAAGGGGCGGCATCCTACGAGCAGTACTTC
medium-sized . 12 TRBJ1-5 TRBV29-1 CSVGGPLEPQHF TGCAGCGTTGGAGGGCCTCTGGAGCCCCAGCATTTT
few . 13 TRBJ2-3 TRBV29-1 CSVEADMRNTQYF TGCAGCGTTGAAGCGGATATGAGAAATACGCAGTATTTT
many TRBD1 17 TRBJ1-1 TRBV4-2 CASSQVIPEGANTEAFF TGTGCCAGCAGCCAAGTCATACCAGAGGGGGCGAACACTGAAGCTTTCTTT
. . 13 TRBJ2-1 TRBV12-3/TRBV12-4 CASSLLANNEQFF TGTGCCAGCAGTTTGTTAGCCAACAATGAGCAGTTCTTC
once . 14 TRBJ1-1 TRBV11-3 CASSLDRGGRIAFF TGTGCCAGCAGCTTAGATCGAGGGGGGCGCATAGCTTTCTTT
many . 11 TRBJ2-7 TRBV20-1 CSAQNPYEQYF TGCAGTGCCCAGAACCCCTACGAGCAGTACTTC
. . 12 TRBJ1-3 TRBV29-1 CSVERAGGTIYF TGCAGCGTTGAAAGAGCGGGAGGCACCATATATTTT
. . 15 TRBJ1-1 TRBV2 CASSGAGGHYNEAFF TGTGCCAGCAGTGGGGCGGGAGGGCACTACAATGAAGCTTTCTTT
. . 15 TRBJ2-7 TRBV5-1 CASSWDGGLFSEQYF TGCGCCAGCAGTTGGGACGGCGGGCTGTTTAGCGAGCAGTACTTC
many TRBD2 15 TRBJ2-5 TRBV13 CASSLLAVRGETQYF TGTGCCAGCAGCTTACTAGCGGTGCGTGGGGAGACCCAGTACTTC
. . 14 TRBJ1-1 TRBV18 CASSPPGVTRTAFF TGTGCCAGCTCACCTCCGGGGGTCACAAGGACGGCTTTCTTT
many . 17 TRBJ1-2 TRBV29-1 CSVEDSGSGLVLRGYTF TGCAGCGTTGAAGACTCGGGGTCAGGATTAGTATTACGGGGCTACACCTTC
many TRBD1 15 TRBJ1-5 TRBV2 CASSAGTVGNQPQHF TGTGCCAGCAGTGCGGGGACAGTCGGCAATCAGCCCCAGCATTTT
. TRBD2 16 TRBJ2-1 TRBV9 CASSALGGLAGGEQFF TGTGCCAGCAGCGCACTCGGGGGACTAGCGGGAGGAGAGCAGTTCTTC
many . 15 TRBJ1-3 TRBV29-1 CSVENRFDSGNTIYF TGCAGCGTTGAAAACAGGTTCGACTCTGGAAACACCATATATTTT